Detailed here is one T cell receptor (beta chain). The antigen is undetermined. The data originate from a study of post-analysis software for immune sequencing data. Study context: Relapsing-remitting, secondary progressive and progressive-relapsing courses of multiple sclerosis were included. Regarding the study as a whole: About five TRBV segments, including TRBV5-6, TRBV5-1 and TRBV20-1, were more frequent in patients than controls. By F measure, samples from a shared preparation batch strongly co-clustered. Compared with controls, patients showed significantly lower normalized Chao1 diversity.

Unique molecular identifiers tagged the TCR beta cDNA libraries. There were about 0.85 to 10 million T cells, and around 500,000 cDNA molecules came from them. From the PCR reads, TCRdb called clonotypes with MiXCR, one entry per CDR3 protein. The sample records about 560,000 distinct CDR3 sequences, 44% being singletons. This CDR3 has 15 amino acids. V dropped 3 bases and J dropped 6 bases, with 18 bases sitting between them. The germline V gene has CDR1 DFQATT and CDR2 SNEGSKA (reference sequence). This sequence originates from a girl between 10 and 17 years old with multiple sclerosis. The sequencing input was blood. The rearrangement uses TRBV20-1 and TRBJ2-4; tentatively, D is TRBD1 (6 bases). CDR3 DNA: TGCAGTGCTAGGAGACTTCAGACAGGTCCAAACATTCAGTACTTC. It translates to CSARRLQTGPNIQYF.